This T cell receptor (beta chain) was recovered during a study of technical replicates of blood from several donors. Measured with immunoSEQ multiplex PCR; TCRdb has only the in-frame clones, and not every one. The profile shows 74,000 or so clones, 93% of them singletons. CDR1 KGHSH and CDR2 LQKENI come from the germline V gene. The CDR3 runs to 15 residues. V lost 5 bases and J lost 3, with 16 bases in between. The TCR originated in a human donor in good health. Material: T cells isolated from PBMCs. The chain combines TRBV18 with TRBJ2-5; D is possibly TRBD1 (6 bases). The CDR3 loop reads CASSYLKDRKETQYF. The CDR3 DNA reads TGTGCCAGCTCATACCTTAAAGACAGGAAAGAGACCCAGTACTTC. Full variable domain (missing parts from reference TRBV18 and TRBJ2-5): NAGVMQNPRHLVRRRGQEARLRCSPMKGHSHVYWYRQLPEEGLKFMVYLQKENIIDESGMPKERFSAEFPKEGPSILRIQQVVRGDSAAYFCASSYLKDRKETQYFGPGTRLLVL.